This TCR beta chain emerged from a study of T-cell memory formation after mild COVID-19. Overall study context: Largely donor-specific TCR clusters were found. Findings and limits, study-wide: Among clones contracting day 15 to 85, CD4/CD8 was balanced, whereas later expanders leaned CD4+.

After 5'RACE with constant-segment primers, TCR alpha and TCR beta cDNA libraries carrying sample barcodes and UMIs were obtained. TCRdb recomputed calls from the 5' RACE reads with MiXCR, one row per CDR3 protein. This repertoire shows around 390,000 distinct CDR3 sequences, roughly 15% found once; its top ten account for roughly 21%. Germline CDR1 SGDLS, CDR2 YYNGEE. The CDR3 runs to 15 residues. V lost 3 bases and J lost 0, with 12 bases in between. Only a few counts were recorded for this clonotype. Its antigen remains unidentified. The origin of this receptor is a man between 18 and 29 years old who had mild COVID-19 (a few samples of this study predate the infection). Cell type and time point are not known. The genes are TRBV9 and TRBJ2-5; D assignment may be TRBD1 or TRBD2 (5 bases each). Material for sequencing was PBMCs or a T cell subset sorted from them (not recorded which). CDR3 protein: CASSAIGTNQETQYF. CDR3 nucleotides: TGTGCCAGCAGCGCCATTGGGACGAACCAAGAGACCCAGTACTTC.